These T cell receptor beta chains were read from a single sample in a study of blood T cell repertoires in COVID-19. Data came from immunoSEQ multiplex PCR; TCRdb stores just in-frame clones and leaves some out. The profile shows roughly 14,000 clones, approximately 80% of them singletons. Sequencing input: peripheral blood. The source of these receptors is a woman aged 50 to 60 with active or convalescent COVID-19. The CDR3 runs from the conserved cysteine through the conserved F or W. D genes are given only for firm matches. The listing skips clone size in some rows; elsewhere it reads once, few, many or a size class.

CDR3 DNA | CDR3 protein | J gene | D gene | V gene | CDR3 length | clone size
TGCGCCAGCAGCTTGGCAGGGACAGATTACAATGAGCAGTTCTTC | CASSLAGTDYNEQFF | TRBJ2-1 | TRBD1 | TRBV5-1 | 15 | .
TGCGCCAGCAGCAGAGGGGGTCGACGCCTTTCGGACAATGAGCAGTTCTTC | CASSRGGRRLSDNEQFF | TRBJ2-1 | . | TRBV5-1 | 17 | .
TGTGCCAGCAGCTTAGACCAACGGGGTATGGAGCCCCAGCATTTT | CASSLDQRGMEPQHF | TRBJ1-5 | . | TRBV7-9 | 15 | few
TGTGCCAGCAGCCGCGGGACAGGGGCCTACGAGCAGTACTTC | CASSRGTGAYEQYF | TRBJ2-7 | TRBD1 | TRBV7-9 | 14 | .
TGTGCCAGCAGTTCCGGACAGGGGGTTGGGGGATCACCCCTCCACTTT | CASSSGQGVGGSPLHF | TRBJ1-6 | TRBD1 | TRBV28 | 16 | .
TGTGCCAGCATCGAGGAAGGTTACGAGCAGTACTTC | CASIEEGYEQYF | TRBJ2-7 | . | TRBV2 | 12 | few
TGTGCCGGGGCGCTAGCGGGGGCCTACAATGAGCAGTTCTTC | CAGALAGAYNEQFF | TRBJ2-1 | . | TRBV21-1 | 14 | .
TGCGCCAGCAGCTTGGGTGCTTCCGGGACAGGAGTAAAACTGTTTTTT | CASSLGASGTGVKLFF | TRBJ1-4 | TRBD1 | TRBV5-1 | 16 | .
TGCGCCAGCAGCCAAGAGGGGGACTTGAACACTGAAGCTTTCTTT | CASSQEGDLNTEAFF | TRBJ1-1 | . | TRBV4-1 | 15 | .
TGCGCCAGCAGCCCCAGACAGGGGGCAGGGGGCGGGGAGCTGTTTTTT | CASSPRQGAGGGELFF | TRBJ2-2 | TRBD1 | TRBV5-1 | 16 | once
TGTGCCAGCAGCCCCCGACAGTTCTACGAGCAGTACTTC | CASSPRQFYEQYF | TRBJ2-7 | . | TRBV9 | 13 | few
TGTGCCATCAGTCCGGGACTAGCGGTGAACAATGAGCAGTTCTTC | CAISPGLAVNNEQFF | TRBJ2-1 | TRBD2 | TRBV10-3 | 15 | .
TGTGCCAGCAGCGTAGTTGGACAGAATTCACCCCTCCACTTT | CASSVVGQNSPLHF | TRBJ1-6 | . | TRBV9 | 14 | .
TGCGCCAGCAGCTACTACCGCGCAACTAATGAAAAACTGTTTTTT | CASSYYRATNEKLFF | TRBJ1-4 | . | TRBV5-1 | 15 | .